What follows are 21 T cell receptor beta chains derived from one specimen sequenced in a study of monozygotic twins with inflammatory bowel disease. TCRdb reprocessed the 5' RACE reads and keeps a single row for each CDR3 protein, giving no DNA. Its table records some 150,000 distinct CDR3 sequences. Sequencing used blood. The receptor set was obtained from a human donor with ulcerative colitis or Crohn's disease, or a healthy co-twin of an affected twin (not recorded which).

The chain joins TRBV5-5 to TRBJ2-2; with no DNA, the TCRdb D assignment of TRBD1 cannot be verified. Germline loops: CDR1 SGHKS, CDR2 YYEKEE (reference sequence). The CDR3 loop spans 11 amino acids. The CDR3 sequence is CASSPLRELFF. Full variable domain (outside the CDR3, taken from reference TRBV5-5 and TRBJ2-2): DAGVTQSPTHLIKTRGQQVTLRCSPISGHKSVSWYQQVLGQGPQFIFQYYEKEERGRGNFPDRFSARQFPNYSSELNVNALLLGDSALYLCASSPLRELFFGEGSRLTVL.

The chain combines TRBV29-1 with TRBJ1-1; TCRdb picks TRBD1, but there is no DNA to check that call. The CDR3 is 15 residues long. Looked up from germline, CDR1 is SQVTM and CDR2 is ANQGSEA. The CDR3 loop reads CSAAQGWGMNTEAFF.

This chain uses TRBV7-9 with TRBJ1-6; TCRdb proposes TRBD1, but this gene call is untestable without DNA. The CDR3 is 15 residues long. Germline V gene sequence: CDR1 SEHNR, CDR2 FQNEAQ (reference sequence). CDR3 amino acids: CASSLGGTGGVPLHF. The full variable domain, its missing parts supplied by reference TRBV7-9 and TRBJ1-6, is DTGVSQNPRHKITKRGQNVTFRCDPISEHNRLYWYRQTLGQGPEFLTYFQNEAQLEKSRLLSDRFSAERPKGSFSTLEIQRTEQGDSAMYLCASSLGGTGGVPLHFGNGTRLTVT.

V is TRBV21-1 and J is TRBJ2-7; the D call of TRBD1 rests on TCRdb alone, since no DNA is present to check it. TRBV21-1 has pseudogene status. The CDR3 runs to 16 residues. CDR3 residues: CASSKAKNPSEDEQYF.

The rearrangement links TRBV9 to TRBJ1-6. CDR1 is SGDLS, CDR2 YYNGEE, per germline. The CDR3 length is 14 residues. The CDR3 here is CASSIGPRNSPLHF.

The rearrangement links TRBV28 to TRBJ2-1; the TCRdb D gene call, TRBD2, has no DNA to confirm it. The CDR3 length is 15 residues. Germline lookup yields CDR1 MDHEN and CDR2 SYDVKM. CDR3 loop: CASSILAGGYNEQFF.

The rearrangement uses TRBV6-4 and TRBJ2-3; TCRdb returns TRBD1, unconfirmable since there is no DNA. The CDR3 is made up of 13 amino acids. The germline CDR1 and CDR2 sequences are MRHNA and SNTAGT. CDR3 in amino acids: CASSRDTGDTQYF.

The gene calls are TRBV5-6 and TRBJ1-2; absent DNA, TCRdb's TRBD1 call cannot be checked. The length of the CDR3 is 15 residues. The V gene's germline CDR1 is SGHDT and CDR2 YYEEEE. CDR3 in amino acids: CASSSEGTANYGYTF.

The chain combines TRBV12-3 or TRBV12-4 with TRBJ1-5; TCRdb proposes TRBD1, but this gene call is untestable without DNA. CDR3 length equals 17 residues. CDR3 amino acids: CASTLSKGQGRDQPQHF.

V gene TRBV7-7 combines with J gene TRBJ2-5. CDR1 and CDR2 from the germline V gene are SSHAT and FNYEAQ (reference sequence). This CDR3 is built from 13 residues. Here the CDR3 reads CASSDGSQETQYF.

J is TRBJ1-5 and V is TRBV6-2 or TRBV6-3; the TCRdb call, TRBD1, lacks DNA for checking. The length of the CDR3 is 17 residues. Looked up from germline, CDR1 is MNHEY and CDR2 is SVGEGT. This chain's CDR3 is CASSTAGTVYSNQPQHF.

The gene calls are TRBV27 and TRBJ1-4; TCRdb returns TRBD1, unconfirmable since there is no DNA. The germline V gene encodes CDR1 MNHEY and CDR2 SMNVEV (reference sequence). This CDR3 is built from 14 residues. The CDR3 spells CASSPGTDNEKLFF.

The rearrangement joins TRBV23-1 to TRBJ2-5; TCRdb's D gene call, TRBD2, goes unchecked for lack of DNA. TRBV23-1 is classed as an ORF, of uncertain function. There are 13 residues in the CDR3. CDR3 protein: CASNRRGSETQYF.

The chain couples TRBV7-8 to TRBJ2-2. This CDR3 is built from 11 residues. CDR1 and CDR2 from the germline V gene are SGHVS and FQNEAQ. CDR3 loop: CASSPTGELFF.

The chain couples TRBV15 to TRBJ1-2. This CDR3 contains 15 residues. In germline, CDR1 is LNHNV, CDR2 YYDKDF (reference sequence). The CDR3 loop reads CATSSGLGPHYGYTF.

This sequence joins TRBV18 and TRBJ2-1; there is no DNA to check the TCRdb D call of TRBD1. This CDR3 has 12 residues. The germline V gene has CDR1 KGHSH and CDR2 LQKENI. CDR3 sequence: CASSPGRTEQFF.

The J gene is TRBJ2-2, the V gene TRBV2; TCRdb designates TRBD1, a call that cannot be tested without DNA. This CDR3 is 15 amino acids long. Germline values: CDR1 SNHLY, CDR2 FYNNEI. This chain's CDR3 is CASSRDTPNTGELFF.

The rearrangement links TRBV11-1 to TRBJ2-1; no DNA is available, so the TRBD2 call from TCRdb remains unchecked. Germline V gives CDR1 SGHAT, CDR2 FQDESV (reference sequence). The CDR3 has 18 amino acids. The CDR3 loop is CASSLAALRGGPYNEQFF.

The rearrangement uses TRBV4-1 and TRBJ2-7. CDR3 size: 17 residues. The germline V gene encodes CDR1 MGHRA and CDR2 YSYEKL. CDR3 region: CASSQVLGYGVSYEQYF.

This chain joins TRBV7-6 and TRBJ2-5; lacking DNA, the TRBD2 call made by TCRdb goes unchecked. CDR1 is SGHVS, CDR2 FNYEAQ, per germline. The CDR3 totals 16 residues. Here the CDR3 reads CASSLRRGGPKETQYF.

This sequence joins TRBV4-3 and TRBJ2-1; TCRdb returns TRBD2, unconfirmable since there is no DNA. The CDR3 has 17 amino acids. CDR1 is LGHNA and CDR2 is YSLEER in the germline V gene. The CDR3 protein is CASSQDILAGTYNEQFF.